This T cell receptor (beta chain) was observed in a study of shared clonotypes between healthy human individuals. The protocol was immunoSEQ multiplex PCR, while the TCRdb copy is restricted to in-frame clones and leaves out a portion. The sample has roughly 1,500,000 clones; 98% are singletons. The CDR3 is made up of 17 amino acids. Germline trimming cut 1 base from V and 8 bases from J; bases unmatched to any gene: 19. From germline, CDR1 is SQVTM and CDR2 ANQGSEA. The sequenced material came from naive CD4+ T cells sorted from blood. Described subset: CD45RA+ positively selected. The chain combines TRBV29-1 with TRBJ1-2; 7 bases agree with TRBD1. The TCR comes from a man aged 25-45 years in good health. CDR3 nucleotide sequence: TGCAGCGTTGAAGTCCCCCAGACAGGGAAGACACGGTGGGGCTACACCTTC. Residues: CSVEVPQTGKTRWGYTF.